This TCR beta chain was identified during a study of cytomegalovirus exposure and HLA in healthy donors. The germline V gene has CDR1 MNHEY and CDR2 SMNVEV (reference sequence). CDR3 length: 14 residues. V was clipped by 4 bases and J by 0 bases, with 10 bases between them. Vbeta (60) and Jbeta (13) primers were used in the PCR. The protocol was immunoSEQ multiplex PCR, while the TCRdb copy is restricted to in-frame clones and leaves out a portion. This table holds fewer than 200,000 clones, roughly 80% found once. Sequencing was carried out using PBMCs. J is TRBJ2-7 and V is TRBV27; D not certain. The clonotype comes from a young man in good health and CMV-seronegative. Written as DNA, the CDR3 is TGTGCCAGCAGTTCCATTATCAGCTCCTACGAGCAGTACTTC. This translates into CASSSIISSYEQYF.